This TCR beta chain is from a study of T-cell memory formation after mild COVID-19. This clonotype was found many times. Germline V CDR1 and CDR2: SGHRS, YFSETQ. CDR3 length: 14 amino acids. V shed 0 bases and J 4 bases; nucleotides not matched to a gene: 3. TCRdb reanalysed the 5' RACE reads using MiXCR and keeps one entry per CDR3 protein. This sample yields approximately 300,000 distinct CDR3 sequences, of which 8% to 10% are seen a single time; 22% belongs to the top ten. The chain recombines TRBV5-1 with TRBJ1-1; 7 positions match TRBD1. Input material: PBMCs or a T cell subset sorted from them (not recorded which). This receptor was identified in a man younger than 35 who had mild COVID-19 (a few samples of this study predate the infection). Cell type and time point are not known. CDR3 coding DNA: TGCGCCAGCAGCTTGGCCCCAGGGGGCACTGAAGCTTTCTTT. It yields the protein CASSLAPGGTEAFF.